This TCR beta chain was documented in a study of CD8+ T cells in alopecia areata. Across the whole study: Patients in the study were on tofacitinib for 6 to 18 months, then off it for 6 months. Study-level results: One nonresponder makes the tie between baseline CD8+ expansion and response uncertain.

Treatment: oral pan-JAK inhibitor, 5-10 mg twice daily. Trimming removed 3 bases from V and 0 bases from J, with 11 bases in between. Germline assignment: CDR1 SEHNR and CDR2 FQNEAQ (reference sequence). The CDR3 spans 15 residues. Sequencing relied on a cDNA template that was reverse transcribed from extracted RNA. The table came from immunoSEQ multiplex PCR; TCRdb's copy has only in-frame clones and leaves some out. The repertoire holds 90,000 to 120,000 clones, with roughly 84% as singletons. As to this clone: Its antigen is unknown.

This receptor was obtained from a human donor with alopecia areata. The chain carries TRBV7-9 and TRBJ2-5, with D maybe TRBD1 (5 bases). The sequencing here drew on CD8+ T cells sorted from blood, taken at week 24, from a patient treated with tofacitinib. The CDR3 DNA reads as TGTGCCAGCAGCTTTCCCCCGGACAACCAAGAGACCCAGTACTTC. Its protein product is CASSFPPDNQETQYF.